The entry below gives a single TCR beta chain sequence along with its context. This clonotype was seen a few times. The antigen this receptor binds is unknown. No quality values exist for individual bases; no much larger clone is one base distant. SuperScript III was used to reverse transcribe 500 ng RNA with primers targeting the alpha and beta constant regions. Alpha and beta chain libraries were generated separately via chain-specific third strand synthesis with multiplexing indices. The protocol used a single primer pair to amplify all rearrangements within a chain, which avoided primer bias, and attached molecular barcodes to each cDNA molecule. Purified cDNA was ligated with T4 RNA Ligase 1 onto a 5' RACE adapter bearing a random hexamer and the SP2 sequencing primer site. Second strand synthesis was performed with Phusion polymerase and primed from the SP2 site, and slow temperature ramps were applied to favor optimal annealing. Each molecule's 12-nucleotide barcode consisted of two random hexamer sequences, both added before amplification and joined together. A brief initial PCR introduced P5 and P7 adapter elements together with a second index, and an approximately 25-cycle amplification PCR using P5s and P7 primers was subsequently performed. Libraries received approximately 25 PCR cycles in total, were quantified on a Qubit, sized on a Bioanalyzer, and diluted to 4 to 5 nM. Sequencing of the normalized libraries was done on an Illumina MiSeq using 2 x 250 paired-end kits. Reverse transcription reactions underwent purification over MinElute columns, with elution into 10 ul Tris-Cl. Adapter ligations were incubated for 23 hours at 16 degrees C and subsequently purified with AMPure XP beads at a 1:1 ratio. Per the source publication's procedure: A modified Decombinator that output V, J, insert and barcode information was used to process the demultiplexed FASTQ files. Any sequence that shared a barcode yet differed from the dominant sequence was discarded as an error, and the number of original cDNA molecules was estimated by counting barcodes clustered at Levenshtein distance 3. The R packages ineq, vegan, igraph and RCytoscape were used for downstream analyses, together with IMGT nomenclature and CDR3 definitions. V gene usage was calculated across distinct sequences, with every TCR tallied a single time to avoid skew from clonal expansion. Unique CDR3 amino acid sequences within a donor were connected in similarity networks whenever two sequences differed by a single Levenshtein edit. The authors compiled published HIV-specific CDR3s (roughly 86 alpha, 550 to 800 beta) and CMV-specific CDR3s (approximately 13 alpha, a few hundred beta) and searched for them in the repertoires. Lower sequence numbers were not the cause of the decreased diversity in patients, as random subsampling to size-matched repertoires showed. The public reads were quality trimmed at Q25 with fastp and then assembled into clones with MiXCR by TCRdb, keeping productive beta chains. Every distinct CDR3 protein forms one entry, paired with its most common genes and DNA. The authors' filters were not applied to this entry. The sample table shows roughly 6,700 distinct CDR3 sequences, and roughly 7% are seen once. The top ten clonotypes cover about 16% of the sample.

The data derive from a study of HIV-infected patients and healthy controls (dated by TCRdb to the mid-2010s). As for the study more broadly: CD4 counts rose modestly but significantly in about 90% of the 16 patients after three months of therapy, yet stayed below normal ranges. Viral load became undetectable in about 65% of the 16 patients by the second bleed and in all patients after a further year of therapy. The question the study tested was whether immune perturbation and reconstitution could be captured by deep TCR repertoire sequencing of small blood samples from HIV patients. CD8 counts showed no consistent shift during early therapy, whereas the CD4:CD8 ratio rose slightly. Patients lacked overall T-cell lymphocytopenia, and total CDR3 counts per chain did not differ significantly from controls.

On the study overall, not on this receptor specifically: Slight age and sex profile differences between the study cohorts did not explain the observed diversity differences. In HIV-infected patients, the apparent post-therapy recovery of the Gini index was not replicated in size-matched repertoire data. Alpha-chain CDR3s from MAIT cells occurred at high frequency in healthy controls but were severely depleted in HIV+ repertoires. Pairing of alpha and beta chains was not determined in the samples. Both the Jaccard index and the count of highly shared sequences showed that healthy controls shared more CDR3s between individuals than HIV+ patients did. Only approximately 3 months of therapy was reflected in the treated samples, a period arguably too short to observe immune reconstitution given low adult thymic output. Eight alpha and eight beta V genes showed significantly different mean usage between HIV-infected patients and controls. Roughly threefold more distinct CDR3s and higher Shannon diversity were observed in healthy control repertoires than in untreated HIV+ repertoires. Oligoclonality may be reflected in the significantly higher mean Gini indices of HIV-infected repertoires compared with controls. Donor HLA types were not determined in the study. Comparisons were complicated by unequal numbers of distinct sequences between patients and controls, and rare events from HIV-infected data were overweighted by size-matching. The dynamics of distinct T-cell subpopulations could not be separated, and sequencing depth was restricted, because whole blood was used. During therapy, a significant decrease in frequency was seen for HIV-associated CDR3s, whereas no significant change was found for CMV-associated CDR3s, although most of them became more frequent. A major limit on how widely the findings apply, in the view of the authors, was that only sixteen HIV-infected individuals were processed.

Follow-up blood from HIV-infected patients was collected roughly three months, about 14 weeks, after antiretroviral therapy began. Whole blood was used without cell fractionation, so all unsorted peripheral T cells were reflected in the repertoire. For RNA extraction, roughly 2.7 ml of peripheral blood was drawn into Tempus tubes. Patients with febrile or AIDS-related illness, tumors, hepatitis B or C coinfection, immunomodulatory therapy, recent vaccination or treatment interruptions were excluded from enrollment. Residual genomic DNA was removed with the TURBO-DNase kit and globin mRNA was depleted with GLOBINclear. Measured from the cysteine to the phenylalanine, the CDR3 is 15 residues long. The kept DNA is CDR3 alone, 45 bases in frame from the first base. V and J are truncated by 6 bases and 0 bases respectively, leaving an intervening sequence of 13 bases. The germline V gene (reference sequence) provides CDR1 MNHEY and CDR2 SMNVEV.

The receptor comes from an adult with HIV infection. The chain links TRBV27 with TRBJ2-3; the D region is possibly TRBD1 or TRBD2, each matching across 6 bases. The input for sequencing was blood, taken during antiretroviral therapy. In nucleotides, the sequence is TGTGCCAGCAGGGGGGGCGTGGTAAGCACAGATACGCAGTATTTT. Translated, this gives CASRGGVVSTDTQYF.